This entry concerns a single T cell receptor beta chain. This clonotype appeared once. The antigen it recognizes is unknown. It has no much larger one-base neighbor in the sample; base qualities were not kept. One read alone is a weak basis. The TCR beta CDR3 regions were amplified from the RNA transcripts. The first round of RT-PCR for the TCR CDR3 was performed with the HTBI primer set and the Qiagen OneStep RT-PCR kit. The libraries were constructed in a second round of multiplex PCR and then size-selected and purified. The libraries were sequenced on an Illumina HiSeq2000 using paired-end 100 bp reads. As for how the authors treated the data: SOAPnuke was used to process the raw data, throwing out any read that contained adapters or uncalled bases, had a mean Phred below 15, or lacked an exact constant-primer or identifier match. High-quality paired reads were merged using COPE v1.2.5, and each unique nucleotide sequence was defined as a clonotype. MiTCR v1.1 was used to align clonotypes to the IMGT TRBV, TRBD and TRBJ reference segments. The analysis was restricted to V-J combinations with a frequency above 0.0001, which together covered 99% to 99.2% of the repertoires. The TCS score was defined as F50 (clonal expansion) divided by E x V (chaos), with BLOSUM62-based TCRdist calculated between CDR3 peptides within each V-J. Welch's t-statistics and random forest reduced just over 500 V-J features to fewer than 15, which were used in a naive Bayes classifier (R e1071). Thyroid-blood repertoire similarity was quantified with the Morisita-Horn index. The public reads were reprocessed in TCRdb via fastp at Q25 and MiXCR, keeping in-frame beta chains. One record per CDR3 amino acid sequence lists the most common genes and DNA. TCRdb's processing, not the authors', yielded these V and J calls. The sample profile shows about 580,000 distinct CDR3 sequences; 46% of them were found once. The ten largest clones add up to approximately 8.4% of the sample.

This entry is derived from a study of T cells in Graves' hyperthyroidism and ophthalmopathy (dated by TCRdb to between 2019 and 2020). Turning to the overall study: To identify distinguishing TCR V-J signatures, a discovery cohort of around 98 patients was used, comprising 40 to 45 with Graves' ophthalmopathy and around 60 with stable Graves' hyperthyroidism. Prospective prediction of ophthalmopathy was tested in an independent validation cohort of 18 hyperthyroidism patients and around 16 patients who later progressed to ophthalmopathy. TCR Vbeta CDR3 sequencing of 120 to 150 peripheral blood samples (approximately 44 ophthalmopathy, 75 hyperthyroidism and some 17 progressor patients) is reported in the paper. The approximately 100 discovery patients were divided at random into training and test sets in a 7:3 ratio. Thyroid tissue and blood T-cell repertoires from six Graves' hyperthyroidism patients were also compared in the study. After sampling, hyperthyroidism patients received methimazole starting at 30 mg daily, and ophthalmopathy patients received high-dose intravenous methylprednisolone. Findings and caveats that apply to the study as a whole: Most expanded thyroid clonotypes (frequency above 0.001) were also detected in blood, a finding suggesting that blood repertoires may reflect thyroid immune responses. Ophthalmopathy was separated from stable hyperthyroidism by a 13 V-J signature model, with just over 85% sensitivity and about 84% specificity obtained in cross-validation and 80%/75% obtained in testing. Sample size was not statistically predetermined, and investigators were not blinded to group allocation. In validation, the model predicted progression to ophthalmopathy a median of around six months before onset, with roughly 71% sensitivity and 72.22% specificity.

A patient counted as having stable Graves' hyperthyroidism if no progression to ophthalmopathy occurred over 18 months of follow-up. Hyperthyroidism patients were aged 18 to 65 years and newly diagnosed, with disease duration of less than 2 months. The study excluded patients with uncontrolled infections, other autoimmune diseases, pregnancy or lactation. Diagnoses were based on clinical symptoms, serum thyroxine and TRAb, thyroid ultrasound and orbital computed tomography. Total RNA was extracted with Trizol reagent, and quality was checked on an Agilent 2100 Bioanalyzer. V lost 7 bases and J lost 5 bases; the stretch between them is 11 bases long. From the germline V gene, CDR1 is SGHTA and CDR2 is FQGNSA. CDR3 length: 12 amino acids, cysteine to phenylalanine. The CDR3 DNA has 36 bases and is translated from base 1.

The sequence joins TRBV7-2 to TRBJ2-5; the D gene could be either TRBD1 or TRBD2, each agreeing at 5 bases. Sequenced sample: peripheral blood or thyroid tissue (not recorded which). This clonotype originated in a woman in her late teens or twenties with Graves' hyperthyroidism. The DNA sequence follows: TGTGCCAGCAACTCCGGGGACGAGACCCAGTACTTC. Its translation reads: CASNSGDETQYF.